This entry concerns a single TCR beta chain. This clone came up once. The antigen this receptor binds is unknown. The record has no base qualities; no much larger clone is one base away. The data stem from a study of beta chain features in type 1 diabetes (dated by TCRdb to the late 2010s). About the study as a whole: Patients and healthy donors did not differ in mean age, gender distribution, total cell number or subset yield. A total of roughly 99 million sorted cells were examined across all samples, and the number of cells per subset was strongly correlated with RNA yield. The study compared the TCRB repertoires of sorted circulating CD4+ T cell subsets in recently diagnosed type 1 diabetes patients with those in matched healthy donors. Whereas all 30 or so donors provided naive and central memory subsets, regulatory and stem cell-like memory subsets were isolated from just 8 patients and about eight healthy donors. The study at large found these results: Fewer insertions and more nucleotide deletions at VDJ recombination sites were observed in patients with type 1 diabetes, implying thymic rearrangement abnormalities. Naive, central memory and regulatory TCRB repertoires appeared to be more similar among patients than among healthy donors. Because cDNA rather than genomic DNA was sequenced, highly expressing activated cells could have been over-represented, although no difference in activation and CD3 levels was found between groups. Type 1 diabetes patients showed a moderate but significant shortening of TCRB CDR3 length in all four CD4+ subsets. Shorter templates might have been favored by PCR, but patient and control samples were amplified and corrected together, so both groups would have been affected equally by any skew. Because the HLA sub-analyses included only small numbers of individuals, any influence of HLA type on TCRB rearrangement was left unresolved.

Each donor gave one peripheral blood draw, averaging about 100 mL, which was collected into heparinised tubes. A BD FACSAria II and a panel including CD45RO, CCR7, CD25, CD127, CD95 and CD27 were used to sort naive, central memory, regulatory and stem cell-like memory CD4+ T cells. Purity was above 98% for every sorted population. PBMCs were isolated immediately by Lymphoprep density gradient centrifugation and stained directly without culture. To minimize batch effects, samples were stained and sorted in pairs, one healthy donor with one patient per experiment. The entire isolated RNA was reverse transcribed using the High Capacity cDNA Reverse Transcription Kit, and thus expressed TCRB transcripts were sequenced. Naive, central memory and regulatory T cell samples underwent deep immunoSEQ sequencing, averaging about 3.57 million total reads per sample. Sorted cells were lysed in RLT buffer and RNA was extracted with DNase-treated RNeasy Micro or Mini kits, depending on cell number. Each cell subset was processed on its own to prevent cross-contamination, while patient and healthy donor samples were processed together. TCRB sequences were amplified from cDNA with the immunoSEQ multiplex PCR, producing 87-bp fragments spanning the CDR3 region. Amplicons were sequenced on the Illumina HiSeq platform. For the original study's pipeline: PCR bias was corrected computationally using synthetic template baselines, and reads within Hamming distance 2 were collapsed, with unmergeable singletons discarded. Reads were aligned against IMGT to assign V, D and J genes, CDR3 length and insertions or deletions at six rearrangement sites. Clonotype counts were normalized to sorted cell number within each subset before computing true diversity and Gini coefficients with the tcR R package. Repertoire sharing was quantified using the overlap coefficient calculated on TCRB nucleotide sequences. Out-of-frame TCRB sequences from naive cells were analyzed to stand in for the pre-selection repertoire. The clones in this table, taken by TCRdb from immuneACCESS, are in-frame only. Not every clone is retained; where verified, under half of the shortfall comes from an unresolved V gene, and the cause of the rest is unknown. Clone size and V and J calls were adopted from that table, with D and trimming inferred from the DNA. This sample lists under 800,000 clones; roughly a sixth were detected once. Roughly 0.098% of the sample is in the top ten clones.

This receptor was obtained from a man younger than 35 in good health. Sequences were obtained from naive CD4+ T cells from blood. Reading the label with the study, this specimen's cell subset or site is: true naive CD4+ T cells.

The DNA sequence is TGTGCCAGCTCACGAGGCAGGGTATGGGACAAACTGTTTTTT. This sequence encodes CASSRGRVWDKLFF. The sequence links TRBV9 to TRBJ1-4, and the D gene may be TRBD1, 5 bases matching. The CDR3 contains 14 residues, cysteine and phenylalanine counted. Left in the record is the CDR3 DNA by itself, 42 bases read in frame from the first base. V lost 7 bases and J lost 11 bases; the stretch between them is 21 bases long. The germline V gene gives CDR1 as SGDLS and CDR2 as YYNGEE.